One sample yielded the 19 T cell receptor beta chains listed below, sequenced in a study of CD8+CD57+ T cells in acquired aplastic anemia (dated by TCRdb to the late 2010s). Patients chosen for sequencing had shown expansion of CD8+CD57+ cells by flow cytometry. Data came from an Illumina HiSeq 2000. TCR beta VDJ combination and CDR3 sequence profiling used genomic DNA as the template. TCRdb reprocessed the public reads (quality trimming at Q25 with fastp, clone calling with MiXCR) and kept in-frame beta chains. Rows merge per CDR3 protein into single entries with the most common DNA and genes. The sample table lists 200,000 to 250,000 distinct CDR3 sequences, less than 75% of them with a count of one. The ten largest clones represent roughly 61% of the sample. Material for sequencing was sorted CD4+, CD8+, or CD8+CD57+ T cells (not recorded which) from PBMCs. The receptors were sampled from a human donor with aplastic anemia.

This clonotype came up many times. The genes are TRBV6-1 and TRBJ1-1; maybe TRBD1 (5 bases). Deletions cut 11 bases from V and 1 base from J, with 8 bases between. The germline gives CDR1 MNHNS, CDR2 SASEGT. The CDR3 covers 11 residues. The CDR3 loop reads CAGGENTEAFF. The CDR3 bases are TGTGCCGGGGGGGAGAACACTGAAGCTTTCTTT.

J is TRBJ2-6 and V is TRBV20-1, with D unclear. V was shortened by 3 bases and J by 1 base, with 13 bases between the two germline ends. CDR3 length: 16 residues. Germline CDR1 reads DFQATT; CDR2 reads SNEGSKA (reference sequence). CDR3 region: CSARGRILSGANVLTF. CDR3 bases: TGCAGTGCTAGGGGCAGAATTCTTTCTGGGGCCAACGTCCTGACTTTC.

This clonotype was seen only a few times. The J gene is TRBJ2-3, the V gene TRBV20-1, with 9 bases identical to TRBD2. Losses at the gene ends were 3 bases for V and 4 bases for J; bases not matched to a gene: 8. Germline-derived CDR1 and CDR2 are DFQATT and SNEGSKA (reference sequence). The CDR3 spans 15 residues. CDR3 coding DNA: TGCAGTGCTAGTTCGCGGGAGGGAGGGGCAGATACGCAGTATTTT. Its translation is CSASSREGGADTQYF.

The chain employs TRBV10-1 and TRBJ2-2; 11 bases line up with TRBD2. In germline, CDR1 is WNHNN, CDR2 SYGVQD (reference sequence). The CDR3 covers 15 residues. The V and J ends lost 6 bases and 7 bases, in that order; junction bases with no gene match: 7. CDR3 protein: CASSTLAGVVGELFF. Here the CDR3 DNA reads TGCGCCAGCAGCACACTAGCGGGAGTGGTCGGGGAGCTGTTTTTT.

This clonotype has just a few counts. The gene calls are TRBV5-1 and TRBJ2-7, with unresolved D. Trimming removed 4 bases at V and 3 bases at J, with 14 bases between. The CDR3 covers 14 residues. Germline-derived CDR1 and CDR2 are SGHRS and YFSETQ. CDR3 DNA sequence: TGCGCCAGCAGCCGAGTAGGACGGAACTACGAGCAGTACTTC. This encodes CASSRVGRNYEQYF.

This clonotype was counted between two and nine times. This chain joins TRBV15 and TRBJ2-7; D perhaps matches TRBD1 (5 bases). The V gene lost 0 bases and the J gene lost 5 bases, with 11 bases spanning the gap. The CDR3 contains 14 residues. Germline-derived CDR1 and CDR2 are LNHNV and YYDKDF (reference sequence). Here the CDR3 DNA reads TGTGCCACCAGCAGAGATCTTCAGGGCCACGAGCAGTACTTC. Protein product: CATSRDLQGHEQYF.

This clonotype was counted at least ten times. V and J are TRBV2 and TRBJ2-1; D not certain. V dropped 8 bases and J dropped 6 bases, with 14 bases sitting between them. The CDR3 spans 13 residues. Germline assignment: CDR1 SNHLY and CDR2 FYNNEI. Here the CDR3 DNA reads TGTGCCAGCGGCGATTCGGCGTCCAATGAGCAGTTCTTC. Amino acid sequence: CASGDSASNEQFF.

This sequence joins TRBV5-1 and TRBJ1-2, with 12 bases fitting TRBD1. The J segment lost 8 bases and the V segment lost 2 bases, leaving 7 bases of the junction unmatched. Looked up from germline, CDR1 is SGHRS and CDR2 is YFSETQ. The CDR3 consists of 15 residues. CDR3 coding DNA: TGCGCCAGCAGCTTTGGCGGGACAGGGGGCGAGGGCTACACCTTC. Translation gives CASSFGGTGGEGYTF.

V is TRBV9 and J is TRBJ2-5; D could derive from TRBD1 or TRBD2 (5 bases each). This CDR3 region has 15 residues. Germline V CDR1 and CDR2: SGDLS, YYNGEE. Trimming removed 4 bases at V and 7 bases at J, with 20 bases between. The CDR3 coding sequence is TGTGCCAGCAGCTCTCCCGGGGCAGGACTTGGGACCCAGTACTTC. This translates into CASSSPGAGLGTQYF.

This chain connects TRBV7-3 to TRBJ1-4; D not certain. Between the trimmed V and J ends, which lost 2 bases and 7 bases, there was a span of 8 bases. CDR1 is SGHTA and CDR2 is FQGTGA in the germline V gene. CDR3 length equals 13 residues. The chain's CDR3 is CASSLVSGEKLFF. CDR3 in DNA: TGTGCCAGCAGCTTAGTCTCCGGTGAAAAACTGTTTTTT.

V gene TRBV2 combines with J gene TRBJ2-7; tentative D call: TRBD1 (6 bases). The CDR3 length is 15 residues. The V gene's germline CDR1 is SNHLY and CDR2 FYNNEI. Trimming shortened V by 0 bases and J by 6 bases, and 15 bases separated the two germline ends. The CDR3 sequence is CASSEAQGTGGEQYF. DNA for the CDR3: TGTGCCAGCAGTGAAGCGCAGGGGACGGGCGGCGAGCAGTACTTC.

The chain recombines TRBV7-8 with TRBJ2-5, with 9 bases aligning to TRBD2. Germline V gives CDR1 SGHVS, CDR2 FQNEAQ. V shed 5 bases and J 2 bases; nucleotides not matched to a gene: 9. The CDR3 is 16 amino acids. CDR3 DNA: TGTGCCAGCAGCCCAATCGCGGGGGGGGATCAAGAGACCCAGTACTTC. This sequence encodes CASSPIAGGDQETQYF.

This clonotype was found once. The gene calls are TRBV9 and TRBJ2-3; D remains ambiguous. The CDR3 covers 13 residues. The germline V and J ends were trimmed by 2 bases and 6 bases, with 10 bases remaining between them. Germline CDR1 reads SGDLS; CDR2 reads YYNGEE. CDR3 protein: CASSVSPRDTQYF. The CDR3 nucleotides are TGTGCCAGCAGCGTCTCCCCGCGGGATACGCAGTATTTT.

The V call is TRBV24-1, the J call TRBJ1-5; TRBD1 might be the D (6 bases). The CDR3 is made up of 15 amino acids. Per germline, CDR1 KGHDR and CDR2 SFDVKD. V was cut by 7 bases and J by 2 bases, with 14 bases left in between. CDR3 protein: CATRQGGGGNQPQHF. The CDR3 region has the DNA TGTGCCACCAGACAAGGGGGGGGGGGCAATCAGCCCCAGCATTTT.

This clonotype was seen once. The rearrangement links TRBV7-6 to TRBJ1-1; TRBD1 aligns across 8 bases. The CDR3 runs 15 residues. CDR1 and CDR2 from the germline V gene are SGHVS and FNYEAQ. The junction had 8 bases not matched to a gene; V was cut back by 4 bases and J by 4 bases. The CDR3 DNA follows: TGTGCCAGCAGCTCCTCGGCAGGGGGCTCCACTGAAGCTTTCTTT. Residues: CASSSSAGGSTEAFF.

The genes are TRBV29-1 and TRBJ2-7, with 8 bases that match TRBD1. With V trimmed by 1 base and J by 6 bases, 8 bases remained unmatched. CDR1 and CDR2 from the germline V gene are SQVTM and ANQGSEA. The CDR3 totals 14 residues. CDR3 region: CSVEGGQGPPEQYF. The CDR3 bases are TGCAGCGTTGAAGGCGGACAGGGCCCTCCCGAGCAGTACTTC.

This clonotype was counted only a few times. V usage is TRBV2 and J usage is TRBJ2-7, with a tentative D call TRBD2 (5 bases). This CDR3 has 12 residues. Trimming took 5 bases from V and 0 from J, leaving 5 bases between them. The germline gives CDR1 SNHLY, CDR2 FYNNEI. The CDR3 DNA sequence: TGTGCCAGCAGTCGGGACTCCTACGAGCAGTACTTC. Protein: CASSRDSYEQYF.

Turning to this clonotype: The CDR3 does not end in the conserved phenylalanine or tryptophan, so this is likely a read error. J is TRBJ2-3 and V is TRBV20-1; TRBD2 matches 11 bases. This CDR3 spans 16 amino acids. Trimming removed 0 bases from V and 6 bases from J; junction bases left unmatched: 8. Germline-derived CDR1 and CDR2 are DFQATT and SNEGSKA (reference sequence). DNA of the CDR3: TGCAGTGCTAGAGAACTAGCGGGAGCCTTGCCGGATACGCAGTATCTT. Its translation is CSARELAGALPDTQYL.

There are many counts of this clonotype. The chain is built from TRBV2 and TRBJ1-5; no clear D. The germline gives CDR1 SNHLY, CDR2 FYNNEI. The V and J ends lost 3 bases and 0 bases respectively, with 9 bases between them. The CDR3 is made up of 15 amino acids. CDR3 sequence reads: CASSDSRYSNQPQHF. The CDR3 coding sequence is TGTGCCAGCAGTGACAGCCGGTATAGCAATCAGCCCCAGCATTTT.